This T cell receptor beta chain was obtained from a study of blood T cell repertoires in COVID-19. Profiled with immunoSEQ multiplex PCR; TCRdb holds only in-frame clones, not every one. Found here are just under 350,000 clones, approximately 90% of them singletons; the top ten hold around 3.5%. Germline assignment: CDR1 SGHRS and CDR2 YFSETQ. There are 17 residues in the CDR3. Trimming shortened V by 0 bases and J by 0 bases, and 10 bases separated the two germline ends. The J gene is TRBJ1-6, the V gene TRBV5-1; D uncertain. Sequencing used peripheral blood. This sequence was found in a woman between 18 and 29 years old who had recovered from COVID-19. Here the CDR3 DNA reads TGCGCCAGCAGCTTGGAGCCGGTTAGCTCCTATAATTCACCCCTCCACTTT. This gives the protein CASSLEPVSSYNSPLHF.